One sample yielded the 5 T cell receptor beta chains listed below, sequenced in a study of beta chain features in type 1 diabetes. The study, taken as a whole, reports: Among all four CD4+ subsets, Type 1 diabetes patients had TCRB CDR3s that were moderately but significantly shorter.

Reverse transcription of all isolated RNA meant that expressed TCRB transcripts were sequenced. Produced via immunoSEQ multiplex PCR; TCRdb's table is partial and in-frame only. This table holds around 340,000 clones, 7% to 10% found once. The antigens these receptors bind are not known. Sequencing used central memory CD4+ T cells from blood. Receptor source: a man in his thirties or forties with type 1 diabetes.

This clone appeared a few times. The V and J genes are TRBV6-1 and TRBJ1-5, with TRBD1 identical over 7 bases. Per germline, CDR1 MNHNS and CDR2 SASEGT. The CDR3 is 13 residues long. The J segment lost 8 bases and the V segment lost 6 bases, leaving 7 bases of the junction unmatched. Written as DNA, the CDR3 is TGTGCCAGCAGCCTGACAGGGAAGGAGCCCCAGCATTTT. It yields the protein CASSLTGKEPQHF.

This clone was seen only a few times. The chain recombines TRBV7-2 with TRBJ2-7; 7 nucleotides match TRBD2. Germline-derived CDR1 and CDR2 are SGHTA and FQGNSA. This CDR3 is 16 amino acids long. With 4 bases clipped from V and 4 bases from J, the junction kept 13 bases outside the gene matches. The CDR3 DNA sequence: TGTGCCAGCAGCTCCAATATCCTAGCGGATCCTTACGAGCAGTACTTC. Its translation is CASSSNILADPYEQYF.

The chain links TRBV7-2 to TRBJ1-6; 8 bases line up with TRBD1. Germline V gene sequence: CDR1 SGHTA, CDR2 FQGNSA. J gave up 9 bases and V 3 bases, and 1 base lay outside the gene matches. The CDR3 contains 13 residues. CDR3 sequence (DNA): TGTGCCAGCAGCTTCGGGACAGGTTCACCCCTCCACTTT. Its protein product is CASSFGTGSPLHF.

This clone has a handful of counts. Other DNA sequences in the sample encode the same CDR3. J is TRBJ1-1 and V is TRBV18; no reliable D call. The germline V gene encodes CDR1 KGHSH and CDR2 LQKENI. This CDR3 comprises 13 residues. V lost 2 bases and J lost 4, with 8 bases in between. The CDR3 nucleotides are TGTGCCAGCTCACCAGTCCGGGGCACTGAAGCTTTCTTT. It codes for CASSPVRGTEAFF.

V usage is TRBV6-1 and J usage is TRBJ2-7; D might be TRBD1 or TRBD2, each matching 6 bases. This CDR3 comprises 15 residues. V gave up 6 bases and J gave up 5 bases, with 20 bases separating them. CDR1 and CDR2 (germline): MNHNS, SASEGT. CDR3 DNA sequence: TGTGCCAGCAGCCCCTGGGGGGCGGCTGCAGACGAGCAGTACTTC. Translating gives CASSPWGAAADEQYF.